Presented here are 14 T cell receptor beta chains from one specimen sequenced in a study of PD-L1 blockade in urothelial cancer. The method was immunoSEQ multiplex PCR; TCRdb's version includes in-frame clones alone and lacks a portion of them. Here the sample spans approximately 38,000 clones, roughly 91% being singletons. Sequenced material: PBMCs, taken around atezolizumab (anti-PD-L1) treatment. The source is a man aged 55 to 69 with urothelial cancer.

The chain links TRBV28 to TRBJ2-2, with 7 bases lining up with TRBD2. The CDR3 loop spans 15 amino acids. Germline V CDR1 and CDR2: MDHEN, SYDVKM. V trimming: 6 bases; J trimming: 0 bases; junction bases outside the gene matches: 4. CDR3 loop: CASSVGGANTGELFF. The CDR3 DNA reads TGTGCCAGCAGCGTGGGGGGGGCGAACACCGGGGAGCTGTTTTTT.

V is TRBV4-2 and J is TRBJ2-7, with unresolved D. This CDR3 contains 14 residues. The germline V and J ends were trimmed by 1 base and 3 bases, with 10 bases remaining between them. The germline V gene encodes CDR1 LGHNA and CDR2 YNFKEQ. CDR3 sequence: CASSQGPGVYEQYF. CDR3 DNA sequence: TGTGCCAGCAGCCAAGGCCCCGGAGTCTACGAGCAGTACTTC.

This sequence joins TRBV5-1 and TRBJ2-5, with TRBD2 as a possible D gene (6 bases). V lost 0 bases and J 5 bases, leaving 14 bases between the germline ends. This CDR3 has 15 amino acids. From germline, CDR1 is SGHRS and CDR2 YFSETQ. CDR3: CASSLAGTPVETQYF. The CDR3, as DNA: TGCGCCAGCAGCTTGGCCGGGACTCCGGTGGAGACCCAGTACTTC.

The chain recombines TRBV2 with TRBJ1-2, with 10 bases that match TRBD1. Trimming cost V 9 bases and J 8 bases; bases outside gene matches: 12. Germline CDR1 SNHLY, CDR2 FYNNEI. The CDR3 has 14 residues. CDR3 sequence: CARGTGEPRRGYTF. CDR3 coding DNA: TGTGCCAGGGGGACAGGGGAACCCCGAAGGGGCTACACCTTC.

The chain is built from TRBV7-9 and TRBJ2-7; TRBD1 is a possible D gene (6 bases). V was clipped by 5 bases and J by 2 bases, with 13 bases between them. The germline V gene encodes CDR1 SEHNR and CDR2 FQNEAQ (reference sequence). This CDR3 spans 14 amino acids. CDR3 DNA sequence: TGTGCCAGCAGCCCTAGACAGGATACCTACGAGCAGTACTTC. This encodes CASSPRQDTYEQYF. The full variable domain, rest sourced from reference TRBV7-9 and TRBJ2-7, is DTGVSQNPRHKITKRGQNVTFRCDPISEHNRLYWYRQTLGQGPEFLTYFQNEAQLEKSRLLSDRFSAERPKGSFSTLEIQRTEQGDSAMYLCASSPRQDTYEQYFGPGTRLTVT.

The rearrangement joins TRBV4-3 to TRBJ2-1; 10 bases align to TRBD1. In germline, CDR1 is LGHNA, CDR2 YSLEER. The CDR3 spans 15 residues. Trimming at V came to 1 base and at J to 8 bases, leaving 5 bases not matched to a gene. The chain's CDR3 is CASSQVGQGSDEQFF. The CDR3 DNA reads TGCGCCAGCAGCCAAGTGGGACAGGGGAGCGATGAGCAGTTCTTC.

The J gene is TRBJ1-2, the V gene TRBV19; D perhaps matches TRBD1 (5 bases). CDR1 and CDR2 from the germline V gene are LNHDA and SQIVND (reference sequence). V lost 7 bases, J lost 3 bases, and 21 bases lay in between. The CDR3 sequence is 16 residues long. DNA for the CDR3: TGTGCCAGTACCCTTGACGTGGGCAGGGCCCACTATGGCTACACCTTC. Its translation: CASTLDVGRAHYGYTF.

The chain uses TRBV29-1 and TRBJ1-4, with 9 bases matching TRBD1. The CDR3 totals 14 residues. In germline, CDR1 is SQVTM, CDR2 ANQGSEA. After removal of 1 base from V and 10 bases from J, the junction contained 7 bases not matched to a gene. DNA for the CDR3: TGCAGCGTTGAAGTTCAACAGGGGGCGGGAAAACTGTTTTTT. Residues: CSVEVQQGAGKLFF.

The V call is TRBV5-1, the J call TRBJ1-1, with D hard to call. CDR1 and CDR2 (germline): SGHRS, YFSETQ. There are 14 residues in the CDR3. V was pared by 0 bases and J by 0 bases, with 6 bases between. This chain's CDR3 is CASSLGQMNTEAFF. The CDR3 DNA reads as TGCGCCAGCAGCTTGGGGCAAATGAACACTGAAGCTTTCTTT.

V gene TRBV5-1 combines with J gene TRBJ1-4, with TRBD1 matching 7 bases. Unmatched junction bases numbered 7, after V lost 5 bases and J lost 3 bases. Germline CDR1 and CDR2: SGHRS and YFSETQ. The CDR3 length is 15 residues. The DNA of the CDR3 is TGCGCCAGCAGTCCTACAGGGGAGGCTAATGAAAAACTGTTTTTT. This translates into CASSPTGEANEKLFF.

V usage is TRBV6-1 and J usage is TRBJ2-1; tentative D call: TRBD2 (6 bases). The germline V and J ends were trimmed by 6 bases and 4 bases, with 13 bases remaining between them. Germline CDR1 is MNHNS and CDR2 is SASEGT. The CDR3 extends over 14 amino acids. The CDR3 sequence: CASSSGSEYNEQFF. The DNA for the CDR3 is TGTGCCAGCAGCTCCGGGAGTGAGTACAATGAGCAGTTCTTC.

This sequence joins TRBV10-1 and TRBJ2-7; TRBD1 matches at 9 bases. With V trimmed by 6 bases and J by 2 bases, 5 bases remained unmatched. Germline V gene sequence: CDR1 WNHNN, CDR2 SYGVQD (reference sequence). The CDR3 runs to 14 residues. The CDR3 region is CASSPGTGTYEQYF. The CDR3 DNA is TGCGCCAGCAGCCCCGGGACAGGGACCTACGAGCAGTACTTC.

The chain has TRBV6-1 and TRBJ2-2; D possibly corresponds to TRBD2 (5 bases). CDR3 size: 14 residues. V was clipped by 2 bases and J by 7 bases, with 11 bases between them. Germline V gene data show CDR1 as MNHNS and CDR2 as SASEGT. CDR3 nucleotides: TGTGCCAGCAGTGAAACACTAGGAGGCGGGGAGCTGTTTTTT. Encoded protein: CASSETLGGGELFF.

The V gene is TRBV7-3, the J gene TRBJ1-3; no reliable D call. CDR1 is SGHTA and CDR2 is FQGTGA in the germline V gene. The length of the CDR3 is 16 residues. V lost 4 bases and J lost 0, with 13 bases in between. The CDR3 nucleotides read TGTGCCAGCAGCTGCCCGGGAGAGTACTCTGGAAACACCATATATTTT. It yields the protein CASSCPGEYSGNTIYF.